The present T cell receptor beta chain was sequenced within a study of T-cell reconstitution after alpha-beta-depleted transplantation in children. CDR1 is MNHEY, CDR2 SMNVEV, per germline (reference sequence). Losses at the gene ends were 8 bases for V and 2 bases for J; bases not matched to a gene: 3. This CDR3 region has 13 residues. This clonotype came up a few times. Its antigen is currently unknown. A TCRbeta library incorporating unique molecular identifiers was prepared. TCRdb re-derived calls from the PCR reads in MiXCR, one entry per CDR3 protein. The sample contains 700,000 to 950,000 distinct CDR3 sequences, approximately 15% of which appear only once. General study points: It was surviving recipient T cells and thymic progenitors that gave some patients high TCRbeta diversity at day 60. Expanded clones from the graft, numbering several hundred, reportedly supplied alpha-beta T cells about two months after transplant. After one year, T-cell counts and TCRbeta diversity mostly came from new T cells.

Specimen: PBMCs, mostly from graft donor cells, collected 360 days after TCRalphabeta/CD19-depleted stem cell transplant. The rearrangement links TRBV27 to TRBJ2-7, with 10 bases that match TRBD2. This receptor was identified in a male patient aged 5 to 17 who had a stem cell transplant for acute lymphoblastic leukemia, so the T cells may come from the graft donor. This chain's CDR3 is CASASGSTYEQYF. The DNA for the CDR3 is TGTGCCAGCGCTAGCGGGAGTACCTACGAGCAGTACTTC.